This T cell receptor (beta chain) was sequenced for a study of blood T cell repertoires in COVID-19 (dated by TCRdb to the early 2020s). Regarding the complete study: Collaborator samples came from the United States, Italy and Spain and covered acute and convalescent phases of COVID-19. Sample metadata almost always included a de-identified subject ID, COVID-19 status, age in years and sex. Samples came from the ongoing ImmuneRACE study (first 160 participants) plus 1,254 subjects from 6 global collaborators. Subjects who had been exposed to COVID-19, were actively infected with it, or had recovered from it provided the deeply sampled blood TCRbeta repertoires that made up the dataset. Where available, HLA class I and class II types were obtained from metadata supplied by the sample provider rather than from assay-based typing. The repertoires were made available in a free public database intended to serve as a resource for research on the immune response to SARS-CoV-2. The prospective study material was composed of cDNA or gDNA derived from T cells, B-cell-depleted T cells, or PBMCs.

Each collaborating institution followed its own protocols to collect whole blood in K2EDTA tubes. For TCRbeta analysis, collaborators shipped samples in one of three forms: frozen whole blood, isolated PBMCs, or DNA extracted from either of those sample types. Germline trimming amounts to 4 bases on V and 2 bases on J, with 9 as the count of junction bases outside the gene matches. The germline V gene (reference sequence) yields SGHNT for CDR1 and YYREEE for CDR2. The cysteine opens and the phenylalanine closes a CDR3 of 16 amino acids. Just CDR3 DNA is preserved here, 48 bases in frame from base 1. TCRbeta CDR3 regions were amplified from genomic DNA using the immunoSEQ Assay, a bias-controlled multiplex PCR. Processing in the source paper ran as follows. Within the assay, amplification of reference gene primers was used to estimate how many nucleated cells each sample contained. To quantify the absolute abundance of each unique TCRbeta CDR3 rearrangement, sequence reads were collapsed and filtered. For each sample, productive Simpson clonality was calculated as the square root of Simpson's diversity index across productive rearrangements. TCRdb mirrors the immuneACCESS table, restricted to in-frame sequences. Some clones are absent from its copies; in checked studies, under half trace to an unresolved V gene, and the reason for the others is unknown. That table supplies the V and J calls and clone size; D and trimming were determined from the DNA. The sample table contains some 160,000 clones; only one count was recorded for around 81% of them. The ten largest clones represent 11% of the sample.

What the study reported, not specific to this receptor: The amount of clinical and demographic metadata varied by source and participant and was provided uncurated.

In its sample, this clone was seen a few times. Its antigen is currently not known. It has no much larger one-base neighbor in the sample; base qualities were not kept. The same CDR3 can be traced to other DNA sequences in this sample. The chain couples TRBV5-4 to TRBJ2-3; 8 central nucleotides agree with TRBD2. The clonotype originates from a man aged 70 or older with active or convalescent COVID-19. Sequencing was carried out using peripheral blood. The DNA is TGTGCCAGCAGCCTGGGAGCGGGGGTTTCCACAGATACGCAGTATTTT. Translated, it gives CASSLGAGVSTDTQYF.